These T cell receptor beta chains were read from a single sample in a study of shared clonotypes between healthy human individuals. The protocol was immunoSEQ multiplex PCR, while the TCRdb copy is restricted to in-frame clones and leaves out a portion. The top ten hold 1% to 1.5% of the sample, which has about 1,900,000 clones, about 95% seen once. The sequenced material came from naive CD8+ T cells sorted from blood. The receptors were gathered from a man aged 18 to 30 in good health. Each CDR3 is given with its conserved first and last residue.

v_call	j_call	cdr3_aa
TRBV4-3	TRBJ1-2	CASSLTRDRSDGYTF
TRBV27	TRBJ2-6	CASSSRGPGANVLTF
TRBV4-1	TRBJ1-1	CASSQVTLSTEAFF
TRBV5-5	TRBJ2-7	CASSFREGTYEQYF
TRBV2	TRBJ2-7	CASSEGLSSGGSYEQYF
TRBV19	TRBJ1-1	CASSIDWGTEAFF
TRBV6-5	TRBJ2-7	CASSSLTSGGFEQYF
TRBV7-9	TRBJ1-2	CASTEHRNGYTF
TRBV4-1	TRBJ2-7	CASSHDPGTSYEQYF
TRBV9	TRBJ2-1	CASSVLEAPYNEQFF
TRBV28	TRBJ1-6	CASSLRIYNSPLHF
TRBV2	TRBJ1-4	CASSDNGGKWEEKLFF
TRBV28	TRBJ1-5	CASSLVQGTGFDNQPQHF
TRBV11-2	TRBJ2-7	CASREQQGLVQYF
TRBV5-1	TRBJ2-2	CASSAGYGTGELFF
TRBV16	TRBJ1-1	CASSRDRPEAFF
TRBV27	TRBJ2-1	CASSPDLAGPSNEQFF
TRBV27	TRBJ2-5	CASSLLGTGETQYF
TRBV4-3	TRBJ2-7	CASSQDPFLNEQYF
TRBV7-9	TRBJ2-1	CASSLGLADYNEQFF
TRBV7-9	TRBJ2-1	CASSHPLEEQFF
TRBV28	TRBJ2-3	CASSLRSFSSTDTQYF
TRBV9	TRBJ2-1	CASSAPGGLGNEQFF
TRBV7-2	TRBJ2-3	CASSLEFHNPATDTQYF
TRBV5-8	TRBJ2-7	CASSLGPGRLMTKYEQYF
TRBV7-6	TRBJ2-3	CASSLKGGADTQYF
TRBV19	TRBJ2-3	CASSKDRGLDTQYF
TRBV6-5	TRBJ1-1	CASSYGDFMNTEAFF
TRBV28	TRBJ2-3	CASRGQGPDTQYF
TRBV9	TRBJ2-7	CASSASSGRAYEQYF
TRBV30	TRBJ2-7	CAWSVDRLHEQYF
TRBV27	TRBJ2-7	CASSFGTRYEQYF
TRBV5-6	TRBJ2-7	CASSLSQAYEQYF
TRBV11-1	TRBJ2-1	CASSRTSGGYNEQFF
TRBV7-9	TRBJ1-1	CASSLAAGPNTEAFF
TRBV7-9	TRBJ2-7	CASSPRQGDSSYEQYF
TRBV6-5	TRBJ2-1	CASGIAGGPNEQFF
TRBV6-5	TRBJ2-2	CATATGSEAGELFF
TRBV10-2	TRBJ2-5	CASALWTGGKETQYF
TRBV13	TRBJ1-2	CASSLGNARLPYGYTF
TRBV7-6	TRBJ2-7	CASSLVLGEEQYF
TRBV5-1	TRBJ2-7	CASSPGDRENYEQYF
TRBV13	TRBJ2-7	CASSLEDSTYEQYF
TRBV7-7	TRBJ2-7	CASSSTVGYEQYF
TRBV27	TRBJ2-3	CASSLSGSTLLDTQYF
TRBV27	TRBJ2-2	CASSLSRTGELFF
TRBV6-5	TRBJ2-7	CASSYSTSSTYEQYF
TRBV5-5	TRBJ2-7	CASSLGGFGYEQYF
TRBV5-1	TRBJ2-1	CASSETGLADNEQFF
TRBV29-1	TRBJ2-7	CSVEDGGYEQYF
TRBV7-8	TRBJ2-1	CASSLPPNEQFF
TRBV30	TRBJ2-2	CAWSVGPVTGELFF
TRBV19	TRBJ2-7	CASSIDLWSYEQYF
TRBV5-1	TRBJ2-5	CASSIYGTAYQETQYF
TRBV7-9	TRBJ2-1	CASSPLGLAGVGNEQFF
TRBV10-3	TRBJ2-6	CAISGPVRGSGANVLTF
TRBV6-4	TRBJ1-2	CASSASAGGYGYTF
TRBV27	TRBJ1-2	CASSLYQPGQGPNYGYTF
TRBV7-9	TRBJ2-2	CASSYLPGQGTGELFF
TRBV6-5	TRBJ1-1	CASSWTENTEAFF